This TCR beta chain is from a study of response to subunit inactivated influenza vaccine. About this clonotype itself: Its antigen is as yet unknown.

TCRdb ran MiXCR on the RT-PCR reads and lists one entry per CDR3 protein. The sample records about 190,000 distinct CDR3 sequences, approximately 15% being singletons. The CDR3 runs to 15 residues. Trimming stripped 5 bases from V and 5 bases from J, with 19 bases between. Study outcomes and limitations: Authors suggested each seasonal flu vaccination may recruit only limited numbers of new T cells.

This sample comprised CD8+ T cells sorted from PBMCs, obtained 5 days after vaccination. The chain carries TRBV12-3 or TRBV12-4 and TRBJ2-7; possible D gene TRBD2, 7 bases. The TCR sequence derives from a man aged 50 to 59 who received an inactivated influenza vaccine. The CDR3 DNA reads TGTGCCAGCAGTGCCTGGGAGGGGGTTAGCGACGAGCAGTACTTC. It specifies CASSAWEGVSDEQYF.